This is a list of T cell receptor beta chains from one sample in a study of cytomegalovirus exposure and HLA in healthy donors. Generated by immunoSEQ multiplex PCR, the TCRdb table keeps only in-frame clones and is missing some. The sample lists over 100,000 clones; 77% were seen once. Source material: PBMCs. All receptors come from a man aged 35 to 55 in good health and CMV-seropositive. CDR3s include the opening cysteine and the closing phenylalanine or tryptophan. Each record gives: D gene, clone size, J gene, V gene, CDR3 DNA, CDR3 protein. D genes are given only for firm matches. Clone sizes are given selectively: once, few, many, or a class where the clone is expanded.

. . TRBJ1-2 TRBV7-2 TGTGCCAGCTCCCTTGGGGGCCCATATGGCTACACCTTC CASSLGGPYGYTF
. . TRBJ2-4 TRBV4-2 TGTGCCAGCAGCCAAGATGGGGGACTTGGGGCCAAAAACATTCAGTACTTC CASSQDGGLGAKNIQYF
. . TRBJ2-7 TRBV7-6 TGTGCCAGCAGCTTAGTTGCCTGGGGCCAGTCGGAACGTACCTACGAGCAGTACTTC CASSLVAWGQSERTYEQYF
. medium-sized TRBJ2-2 TRBV18 TGTGCCAGCCAAGGTTCTTCGACTGGTGGCCAAACCGGGGAGCTGTTTTTT CASQGSSTGGQTGELFF
TRBD1 . TRBJ1-2 TRBV6-1 TGTGCCAGCAGGGAACAGGGGTTCGGCTACACCTTC CASREQGFGYTF
. . TRBJ2-7 TRBV5-4 TGTGCCAGCAGCTTGAACTATCGGGGCTCCTACGAGCAGTACTTC CASSLNYRGSYEQYF
. . TRBJ1-1 TRBV28 TGTGCCATCTCAAGTATCGGGGTGACTGAAGCTTTCTTT CAISSIGVTEAFF
TRBD1 . TRBJ1-2 TRBV7-9 TGTGCCAGCAGCCTGGGACAGCTCTACTATGGCTACACCTTC CASSLGQLYYGYTF
. . TRBJ2-1 TRBV7-2 TGTGCCAGCAGTCGTCAGGCCGCCGATGAGCAGTTCTTC CASSRQAADEQFF
. once TRBJ1-4 TRBV5-8 TGTGCCAGCAGCCTCCCAGGGGCGGCGTTTGAAAAACTGTTTTTT CASSLPGAAFEKLFF
TRBD2 . TRBJ2-2 TRBV6-1 TGTGCCAGCAGTGGACTAGCGGGGAACACCGGGGAGCTGTTTTTT CASSGLAGNTGELFF
. once TRBJ2-5 TRBV18 TGTGCCAGCTCACCGACGAAGACAGGCCAAGAGACCCAGTACTTC CASSPTKTGQETQYF
TRBD2 once TRBJ2-3 TRBV5-1 TGCGCCAGCAGCTTGGTCCCTAGCGGGGGATCAGATACGCAGTATTTT CASSLVPSGGSDTQYF
TRBD1 . TRBJ2-7 TRBV11-1 TGTGCCAGCAGCTTTCGTAGGACAGGGTCCTACGAGCAGTACTTC CASSFRRTGSYEQYF
TRBD1 once TRBJ1-2 TRBV7-2 TGTGCCAGCAGCCAGGGGGCGAACTATGGCTACACCTTC CASSQGANYGYTF
TRBD1 . TRBJ2-3 TRBV6-6 TGTGCCATTGGACAGGGCCCCATGACAGATACGCAGTATTTT CAIGQGPMTDTQYF
TRBD1 . TRBJ2-5 TRBV5-1 TGCGCCAGCAGCGACAGACAGGGGGATGGGGAGACCCAGTACTTC CASSDRQGDGETQYF
TRBD2 . TRBJ2-1 TRBV27 TGTGCCACCCAGCGGGGGGGTAACAATGAGCAGTTCTTC CATQRGGNNEQFF
TRBD2 . TRBJ2-5 TRBV7-2 TGTGCCAGCAGCTTAGTTTCGTCTAGCGGGGTAGAGACCCAGTACTTC CASSLVSSSGVETQYF
TRBD1 . TRBJ1-5 TRBV5-1 TGCGCCAGCAGCTTGGATCCAGGGGGAGTTCAGCCCCAGCATTTT CASSLDPGGVQPQHF
. . TRBJ1-1 TRBV5-1 TGCGCCAGCAGCTTGGGAGGGGGCACTGAAGCTTTCTTT CASSLGGGTEAFF
TRBD1 . TRBJ1-4 TRBV27 TGTGCCAGCGGGACAGGGAGAAATGAAAAACTGTTTTTT CASGTGRNEKLFF
. . TRBJ2-7 TRBV19 TGTGCCAGTAGTGTACAGGGAAGGGTAGACGAGCAGTACTTC CASSVQGRVDEQYF
. . TRBJ1-2 TRBV29-1 TGCAGCGGGGACTACCCGCTAAGCTATGGCTACACCTTC CSGDYPLSYGYTF
TRBD1 once TRBJ1-5 TRBV12-5 TGTGCTAGTGGTCCGGGGACAGGTGCCCAGCATTTT CASGPGTGAQHF
. . TRBJ2-6 TRBV27 TGTGCCAGCGGGCAGGGGCATAGCGGGGCCAACGTCCTGACTTTC CASGQGHSGANVLTF
TRBD1 few TRBJ2-7 TRBV19 TGTGCCAGTAGTAAGTACAGGGGAAAACTGGGCGAGCAGTACTTC CASSKYRGKLGEQYF
TRBD2 . TRBJ2-5 TRBV27 TGTGCCAGCAGTTTAGGGGCGGGAGAGCAGTACTTC CASSLGAGEQYF
TRBD1 . TRBJ2-7 TRBV6-4 TGTGCCAGATCGAAGGGGAGCCGAGGCAGGGGGCCCAACTACGAGCAGTACTTC CARSKGSRGRGPNYEQYF
TRBD1 . TRBJ2-1 TRBV19 TGTGCCAGTAGCCCCCCGGACGGGACAGGGGGACTCTTC CASSPPDGTGGLF
TRBD2 . TRBJ2-1 TRBV13 TGTGCCAGCAGCTTATGGCGGGGGGGCCGCAATGAGCAGTTCTTC CASSLWRGGRNEQFF
TRBD1 . TRBJ2-1 TRBV19 TGTGCCAGTAGATGGAAGGGGACAGGGTTCTGGGAGCAGTTCTTC CASRWKGTGFWEQFF
TRBD1 . TRBJ1-5 TRBV11-2 TGTGCCAGCAGCTGGGACAGTGGCGGTAATCAGCCCCAGCATTTT CASSWDSGGNQPQHF
. . TRBJ2-7 TRBV2 TGTGCCAGCAGTGAACAGGGGCACGAGCAGTACTTC CASSEQGHEQYF
TRBD1 . TRBJ1-1 TRBV29-1 TGCAGCGTTTTTTGGACAGGGCGGTCTAATACTGAAGCTTTCTTT CSVFWTGRSNTEAFF
TRBD1 once TRBJ2-7 TRBV5-1 TGCGCCAGCAGCTTGGGAGACAGGGGCTACGAGCAGTACTTC CASSLGDRGYEQYF
TRBD1 . TRBJ2-2 TRBV10-3 TGTGCCATCACTCCGGGACAGGGGACGGACACCGGGGAGCTGTTTTTT CAITPGQGTDTGELFF
. . TRBJ2-3 TRBV5-6 TGTGCCAGCAGGAAACAGGGAGGCACAGATACGCAGTATTTT CASRKQGGTDTQYF
. . TRBJ1-5 TRBV18 TGTGCCAGCTCACCATCGGGCAGGGGTGCTCAGCCCCAGCATTTT CASSPSGRGAQPQHF
. . TRBJ2-2 TRBV19 TGTGCCAGTAGTACACAGAACACCGGGGAGCTGTTTTTT CASSTQNTGELFF
TRBD1 . TRBJ1-5 TRBV9 TGTGCCAGCAGCCCCCCCAGGGGGTTCAATCAGCCCCAGCATTTT CASSPPRGFNQPQHF
TRBD1 few TRBJ2-2 TRBV9 TGTGCCAGCAGCAGTTGGGGACAGGGGGCCCCCGGGGAGCTGTTTTTT CASSSWGQGAPGELFF
. . TRBJ1-1 TRBV7-2 TGTGCCAGCAGCTTATTTTCAGGGTTTACTGAAGCTTTCTTT CASSLFSGFTEAFF
. once TRBJ2-1 TRBV6-4 TGTGCCAGCAGTGACTTCACGGGCAATGAGCAGTTCTTC CASSDFTGNEQFF
. . TRBJ1-4 TRBV28 TGTGCCAGCACCGGACAGACTGCAACTAATGAAAAACTGTTTTTT CASTGQTATNEKLFF
. . TRBJ2-2 TRBV19 TGTGCCAGCTCAGGGTATACCGGGGAGCTGTTTTTT CASSGYTGELFF